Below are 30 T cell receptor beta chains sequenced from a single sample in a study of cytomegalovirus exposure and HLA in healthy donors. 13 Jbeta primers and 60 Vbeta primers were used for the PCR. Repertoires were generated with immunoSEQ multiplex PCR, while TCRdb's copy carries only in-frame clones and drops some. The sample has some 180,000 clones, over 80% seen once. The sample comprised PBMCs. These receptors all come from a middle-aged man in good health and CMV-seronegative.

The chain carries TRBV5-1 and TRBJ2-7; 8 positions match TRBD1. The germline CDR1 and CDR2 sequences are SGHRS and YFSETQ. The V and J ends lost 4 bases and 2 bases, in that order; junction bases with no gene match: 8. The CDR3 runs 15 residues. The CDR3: CASSRRQGSAYEQYF. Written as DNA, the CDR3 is TGCGCCAGCAGCAGGCGACAGGGGTCGGCCTACGAGCAGTACTTC.

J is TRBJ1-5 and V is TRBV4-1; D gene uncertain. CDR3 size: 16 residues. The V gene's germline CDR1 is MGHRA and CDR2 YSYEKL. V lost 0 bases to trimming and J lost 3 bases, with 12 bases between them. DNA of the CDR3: TGCGCCAGCAGCCAAGATTGGGCAGGTCTCAATCAGCCCCAGCATTTT. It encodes CASSQDWAGLNQPQHF.

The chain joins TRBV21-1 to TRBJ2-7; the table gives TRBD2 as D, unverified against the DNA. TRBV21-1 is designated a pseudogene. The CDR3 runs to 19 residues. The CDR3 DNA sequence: TGTGCCAGCAGCAAAGCGCTCCTAGCGGGGTCGCCTAGGACCTACGAGCAGTACTTC. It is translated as CASSKALLAGSPRTYEQYF.

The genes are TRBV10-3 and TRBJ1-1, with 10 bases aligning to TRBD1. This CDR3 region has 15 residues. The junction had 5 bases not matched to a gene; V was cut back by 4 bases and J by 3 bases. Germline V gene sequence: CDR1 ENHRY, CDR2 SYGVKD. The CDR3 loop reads CAISGGQGSDTEAFF. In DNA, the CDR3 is TGTGCCATCAGTGGGGGACAGGGGTCAGACACTGAAGCTTTCTTT.

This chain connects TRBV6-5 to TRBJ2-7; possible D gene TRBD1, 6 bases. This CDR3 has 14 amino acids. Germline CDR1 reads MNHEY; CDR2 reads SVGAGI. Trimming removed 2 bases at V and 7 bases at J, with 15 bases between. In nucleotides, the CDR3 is TGTGCCAGCAGTTACCACAACAGGGTATGGGAGCAGTACTTC. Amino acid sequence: CASSYHNRVWEQYF.

CDR3 in DNA: TGTGCCAGCAGTTTAATACGGACAGGGGGAATTCAGCCCCAGCATTTT. It specifies CASSLIRTGGIQPQHF. This chain uses TRBV28 with TRBJ1-5; 10 bases align to TRBD1. Germline V gene sequence: CDR1 MDHEN, CDR2 SYDVKM. CDR3 length equals 16 residues. V lost 2 bases to trimming and J lost 6 bases; unmatched junction nucleotides: 7.

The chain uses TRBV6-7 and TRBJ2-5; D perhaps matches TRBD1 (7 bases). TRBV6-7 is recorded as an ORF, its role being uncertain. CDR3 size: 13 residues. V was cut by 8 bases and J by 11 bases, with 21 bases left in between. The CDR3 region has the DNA TGTGCCAGCCGTTCAGAGACAGGGAGGTCGCAGTACTTC. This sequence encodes CASRSETGRSQYF.

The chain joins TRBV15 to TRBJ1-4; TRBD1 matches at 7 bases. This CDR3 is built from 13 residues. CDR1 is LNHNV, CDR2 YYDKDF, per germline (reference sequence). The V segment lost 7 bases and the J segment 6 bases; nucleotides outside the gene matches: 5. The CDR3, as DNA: TGTGCCACCACTAGGGGGCAAGATGAAAAACTGTTTTTT. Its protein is CATTRGQDEKLFF.

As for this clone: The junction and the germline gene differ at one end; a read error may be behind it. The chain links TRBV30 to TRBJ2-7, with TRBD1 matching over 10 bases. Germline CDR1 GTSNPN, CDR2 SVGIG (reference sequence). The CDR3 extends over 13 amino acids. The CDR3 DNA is TGTGCCTGGAACCTAAAAACCGGGACAGGGGTAGACTTC. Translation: CAWNLKTGTGVDF.

The CDR3 DNA follows: TGTGCCAGCACGAGGGACAGCAAGAATCAGCCCCAGCATTTT. This gives the protein CASTRDSKNQPQHF. The V call is TRBV28, the J call TRBJ1-5; 7 nucleotides agree with TRBD1. The junction had 7 bases not matched to a gene; V was cut back by 7 bases and J by 4 bases. The V gene's germline CDR1 is MDHEN and CDR2 SYDVKM. The CDR3 spans 14 residues.

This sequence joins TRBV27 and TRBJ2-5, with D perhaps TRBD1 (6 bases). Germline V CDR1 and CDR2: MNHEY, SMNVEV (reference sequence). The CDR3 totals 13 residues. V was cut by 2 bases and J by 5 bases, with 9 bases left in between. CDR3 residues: CASSLLGAETQYF. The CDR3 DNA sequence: TGTGCCAGCAGTTTACTGGGGGCGGAGACCCAGTACTTC.

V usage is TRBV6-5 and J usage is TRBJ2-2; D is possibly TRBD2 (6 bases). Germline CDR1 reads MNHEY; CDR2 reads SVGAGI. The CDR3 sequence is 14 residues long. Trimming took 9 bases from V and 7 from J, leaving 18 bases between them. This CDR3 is CASTLPAGNGELFF. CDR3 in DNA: TGTGCCAGTACCCTCCCGGCGGGGAACGGGGAGCTGTTTTTT.

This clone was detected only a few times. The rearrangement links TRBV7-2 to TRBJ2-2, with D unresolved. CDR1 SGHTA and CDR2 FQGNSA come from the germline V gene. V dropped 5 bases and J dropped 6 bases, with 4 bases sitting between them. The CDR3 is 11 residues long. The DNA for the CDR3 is TGTGCCAGCAGCCCGTCCGGGGAGCTGTTTTTT. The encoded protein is CASSPSGELFF.

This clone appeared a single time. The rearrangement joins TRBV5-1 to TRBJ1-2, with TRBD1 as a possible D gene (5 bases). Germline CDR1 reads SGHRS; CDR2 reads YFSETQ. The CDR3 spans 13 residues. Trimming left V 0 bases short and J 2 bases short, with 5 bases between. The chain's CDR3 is CASSLAGNYGYTF. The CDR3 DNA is TGCGCCAGCAGCTTGGCAGGGAACTATGGCTACACCTTC.

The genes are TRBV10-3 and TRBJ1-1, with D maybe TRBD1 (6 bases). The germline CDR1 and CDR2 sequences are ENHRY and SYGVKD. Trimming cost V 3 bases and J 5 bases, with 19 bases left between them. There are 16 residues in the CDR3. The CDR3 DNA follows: TGTGCCATCAGTGAAGCCAGGGGCGCAAAGGGGACTGAAGCTTTCTTT. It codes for CAISEARGAKGTEAFF.

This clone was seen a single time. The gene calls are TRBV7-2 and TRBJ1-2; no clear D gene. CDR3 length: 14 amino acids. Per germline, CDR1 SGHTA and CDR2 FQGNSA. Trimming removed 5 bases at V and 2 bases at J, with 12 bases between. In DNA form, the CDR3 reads TGTGCCAGCAGCCTCGGTGACTCGAACTATGGCTACACCTTC. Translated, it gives CASSLGDSNYGYTF.

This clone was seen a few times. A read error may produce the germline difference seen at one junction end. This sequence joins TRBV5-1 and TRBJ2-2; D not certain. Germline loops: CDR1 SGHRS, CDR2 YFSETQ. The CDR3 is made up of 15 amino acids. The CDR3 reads CASSLVQTKTGELFF. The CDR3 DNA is TGCGCCAGCAGCTTGGTACAGACGAAGACCGGGGAGCTGTTTTTT.

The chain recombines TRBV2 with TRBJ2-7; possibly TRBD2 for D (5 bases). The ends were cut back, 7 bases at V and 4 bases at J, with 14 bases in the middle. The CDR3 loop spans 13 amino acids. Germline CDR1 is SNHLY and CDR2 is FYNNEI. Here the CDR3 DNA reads TGTGCCAGCACTCGCTCCAGGACTTACGAGCAGTACTTC. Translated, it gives CASTRSRTYEQYF.

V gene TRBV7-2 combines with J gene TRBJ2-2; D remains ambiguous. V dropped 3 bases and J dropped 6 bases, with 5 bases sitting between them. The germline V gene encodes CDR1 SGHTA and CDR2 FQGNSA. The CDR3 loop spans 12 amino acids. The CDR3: CASSFFSGELFF. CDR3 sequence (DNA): TGTGCCAGCAGCTTTTTCTCCGGGGAGCTGTTTTTT.

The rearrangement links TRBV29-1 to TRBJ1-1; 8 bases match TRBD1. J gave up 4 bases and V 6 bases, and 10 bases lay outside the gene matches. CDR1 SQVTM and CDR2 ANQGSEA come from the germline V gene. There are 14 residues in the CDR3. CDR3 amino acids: CSVRRGDRITEAFF. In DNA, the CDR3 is TGCAGCGTCAGGAGGGGGGACAGGATCACTGAAGCTTTCTTT. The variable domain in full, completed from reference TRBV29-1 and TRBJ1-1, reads SAVISQKPSRDICQRGTSLTIQCQVDSQVTMMFWYRQQPGQSLTLIATANQGSEATYESGFVIDKFPISRPNLTFSTLTVSNMSPEDSSIYLCSVRRGDRITEAFFGQGTRLTVV.

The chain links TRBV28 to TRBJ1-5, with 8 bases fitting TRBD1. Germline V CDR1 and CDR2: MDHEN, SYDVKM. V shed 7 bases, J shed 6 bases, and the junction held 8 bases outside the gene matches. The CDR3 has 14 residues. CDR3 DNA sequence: TGTGCCAGCAACCTACCCAGGGGGCGTCAGCCCCAGCATTTT. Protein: CASNLPRGRQPQHF.

CDR3 sequence reads: CASSQNPQGAQGYTF. The CDR3 coding sequence is TGCGCCAGCAGCCAAAATCCCCAGGGGGCGCAGGGCTACACCTTC. The genes are TRBV4-3 and TRBJ1-2, with TRBD1 matching 8 bases. CDR1 and CDR2 from the germline V gene are LGHNA and YSLEER. Trimming took 2 bases from V and 8 from J; bases not matched to a gene: 10. This CDR3 has 15 residues.

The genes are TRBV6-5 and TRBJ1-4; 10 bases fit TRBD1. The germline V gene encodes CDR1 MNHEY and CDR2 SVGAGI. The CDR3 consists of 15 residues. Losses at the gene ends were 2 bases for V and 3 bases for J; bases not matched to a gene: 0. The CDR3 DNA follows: TGTGCCAGCAGTTACGGGACAGGGGCTAATGAAAAACTGTTTTTT. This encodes CASSYGTGANEKLFF.

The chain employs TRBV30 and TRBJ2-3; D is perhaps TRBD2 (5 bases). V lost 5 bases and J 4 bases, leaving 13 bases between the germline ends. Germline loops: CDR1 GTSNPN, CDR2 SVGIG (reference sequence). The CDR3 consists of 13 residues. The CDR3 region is CAWEARAADTQYF. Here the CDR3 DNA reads TGTGCCTGGGAGGCGAGGGCGGCAGATACGCAGTATTTT.

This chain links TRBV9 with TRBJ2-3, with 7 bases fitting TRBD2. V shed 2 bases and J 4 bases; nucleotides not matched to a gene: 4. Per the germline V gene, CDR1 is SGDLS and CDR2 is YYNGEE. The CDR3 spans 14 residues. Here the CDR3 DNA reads TGTGCCAGCAGCGTCCTCACTAGCGCAGATACGCAGTATTTT. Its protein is CASSVLTSADTQYF.

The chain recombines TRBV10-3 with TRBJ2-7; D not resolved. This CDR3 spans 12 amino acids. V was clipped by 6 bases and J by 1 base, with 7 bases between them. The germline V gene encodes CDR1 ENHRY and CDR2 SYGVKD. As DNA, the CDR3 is TGTGCCATCAGCGAGACTTCCTACGAGCAGTACTTC. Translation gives CAISETSYEQYF.

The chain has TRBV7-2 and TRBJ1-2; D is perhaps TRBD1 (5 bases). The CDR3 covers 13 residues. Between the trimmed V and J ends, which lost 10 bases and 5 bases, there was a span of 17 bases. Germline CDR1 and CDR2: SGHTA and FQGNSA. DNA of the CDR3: TGTGCCATTGTCAGGGTCGTCGGTTATGGCTACACCTTC. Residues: CAIVRVVGYGYTF.

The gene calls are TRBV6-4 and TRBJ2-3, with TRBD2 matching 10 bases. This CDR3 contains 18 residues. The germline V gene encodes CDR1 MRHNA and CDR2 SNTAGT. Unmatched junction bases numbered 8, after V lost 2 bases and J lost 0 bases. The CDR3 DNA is TGTGCCAGCAGTGACCAGCCAGCGGGGGGGCGAAGCACAGATACGCAGTATTTT. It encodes CASSDQPAGGRSTDTQYF.

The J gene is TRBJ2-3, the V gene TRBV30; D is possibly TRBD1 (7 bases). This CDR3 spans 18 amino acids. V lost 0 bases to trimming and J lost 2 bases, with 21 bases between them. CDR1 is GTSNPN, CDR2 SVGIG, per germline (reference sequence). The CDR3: CAWSVQGRWGGNTDTQYF. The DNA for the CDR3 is TGTGCCTGGAGTGTACAGGGGAGATGGGGAGGAAACACAGATACGCAGTATTTT.

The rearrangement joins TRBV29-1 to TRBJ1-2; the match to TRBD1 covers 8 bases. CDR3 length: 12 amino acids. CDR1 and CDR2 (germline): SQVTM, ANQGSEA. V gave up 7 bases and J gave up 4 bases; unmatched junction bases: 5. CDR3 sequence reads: CSAGQGSYGYTF. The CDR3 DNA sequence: TGCAGCGCAGGACAGGGAAGCTATGGCTACACCTTC.